This TCR beta chain was recorded in a study of cytomegalovirus exposure and HLA in healthy donors. Study in general: Earlier results showed 90 million to 130 million unique TCR beta sequences derived from about 179 million T cells.

Points from the study as a whole: A later analysis linked a missense DCLRE1C variant to TCR beta V- and J-gene trimming. Overall, approximately 150 TCR beta chains were annotated as cytomegalovirus-associated.

The study ran its PCR with 60 Vbeta and 13 Jbeta primers. Libraries were prepared by immunoSEQ multiplex PCR; TCRdb keeps only in-frame clonotypes and omits some of them. In the table there are 95,000 to 150,000 clones, around four fifths of which are singletons. In the case of this clone: What it binds is unknown.

The CDR3 runs 12 residues. The V gene lost 6 bases and the J gene lost 4 bases, with 9 bases spanning the gap. Germline assignment: CDR1 SNHLY and CDR2 FYNNEI. V gene TRBV2 combines with J gene TRBJ2-5, with D possibly TRBD2 on 5 matching bases. This TCR was recovered from a man in his late teens or twenties in good health and CMV-seropositive. Sequencing was carried out using PBMCs. CDR3 nucleotides: TGTGCCAGCAGGAGGGTAGGAGAGACCCAGTACTTC. The encoded protein is CASRRVGETQYF.